This T cell receptor (beta chain) was sequenced in a study of blood T cells in healthy people across ages. Findings and caveats of the study: Any changes in expanded clonotypes were possibly confounded, as donor CMV status remained unknown.

The CDR3 sequence is 16 residues long. Germline CDR1 SGHTA, CDR2 FQGNSA. The V end was cut by 2 bases, the J end by 2 bases, with 16 bases between. This clonotype came up a few times. The antigen is undetermined. Together with a sample-barcoded 5' primer, a J-beta primer mix was included in a second PCR lasting roughly 6 to 12 cycles. TCRdb itself ran the 5' RACE reads through MiXCR, one entry per CDR3 protein. The sample has fewer than 600,000 distinct CDR3 sequences; about 29% are singletons. In addition, the sample was reused for a study of T cells of mothers and their children.

This rearrangement joins TRBV7-2 to TRBJ2-7; unclear D gene. This clonotype originated in a boy younger than 10 in good health. The sample consisted of blood. In DNA form, the CDR3 reads TGTGCCAGCAGCTTATCCCCGGGTCTCTTCACCTACGAGCAGTACTTC. Translation gives CASSLSPGLFTYEQYF. The whole variable domain, filled in from reference TRBV7-2 and TRBJ2-7, reads GAGVSQSPSNKVTEKGKDVELRCDPISGHTALYWYRQSLGQGLEFLIYFQGNSAPDKSGLPSDRFSAERTGGSVSTLTIQRTQQEDSAVYLCASSLSPGLFTYEQYFGPGTRLTVT.